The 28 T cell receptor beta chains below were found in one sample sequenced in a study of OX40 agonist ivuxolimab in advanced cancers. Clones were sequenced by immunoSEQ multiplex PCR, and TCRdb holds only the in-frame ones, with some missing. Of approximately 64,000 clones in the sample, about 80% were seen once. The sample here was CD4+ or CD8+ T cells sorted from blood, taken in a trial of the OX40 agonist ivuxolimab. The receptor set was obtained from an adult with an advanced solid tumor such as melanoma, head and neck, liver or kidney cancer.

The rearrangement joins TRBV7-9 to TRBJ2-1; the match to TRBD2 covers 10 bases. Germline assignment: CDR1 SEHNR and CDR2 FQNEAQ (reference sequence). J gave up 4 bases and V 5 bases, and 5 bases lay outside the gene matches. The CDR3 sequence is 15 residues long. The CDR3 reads CASSRLAGAYNEQFF. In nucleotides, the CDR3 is TGTGCCAGCAGCCGCCTAGCGGGAGCTTACAATGAGCAGTTCTTC.

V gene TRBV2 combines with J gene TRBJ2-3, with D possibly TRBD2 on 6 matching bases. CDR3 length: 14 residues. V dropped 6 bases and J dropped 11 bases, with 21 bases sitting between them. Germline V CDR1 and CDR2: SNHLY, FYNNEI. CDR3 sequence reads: CASRGPGWEVGQYF. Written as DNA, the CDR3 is TGTGCCAGCAGGGGCCCAGGGTGGGAGGTTGGGCAGTATTTT.

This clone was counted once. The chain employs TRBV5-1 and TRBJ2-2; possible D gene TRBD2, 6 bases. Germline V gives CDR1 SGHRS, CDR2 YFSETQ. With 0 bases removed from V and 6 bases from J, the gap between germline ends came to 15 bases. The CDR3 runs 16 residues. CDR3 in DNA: TGCGCCAGCAGCTTGGGCGGGGATTCGGTCGCCGGGGAGCTGTTTTTT. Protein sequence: CASSLGGDSVAGELFF.

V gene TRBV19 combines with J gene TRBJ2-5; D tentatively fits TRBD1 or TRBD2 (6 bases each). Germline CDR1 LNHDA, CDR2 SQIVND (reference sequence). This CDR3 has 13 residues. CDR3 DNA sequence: TGTGCTAGCGGAGAGCAGGGGTCCGTGACCCAGTACTTC. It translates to CASGEQGSVTQYF.

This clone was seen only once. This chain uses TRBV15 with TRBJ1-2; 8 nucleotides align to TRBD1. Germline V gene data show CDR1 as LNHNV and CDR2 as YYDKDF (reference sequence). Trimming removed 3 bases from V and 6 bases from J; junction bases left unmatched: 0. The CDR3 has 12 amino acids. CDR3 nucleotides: TGTGCCACCAGCAGGGGACAGGATGGCTACACCTTC. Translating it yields CATSRGQDGYTF.

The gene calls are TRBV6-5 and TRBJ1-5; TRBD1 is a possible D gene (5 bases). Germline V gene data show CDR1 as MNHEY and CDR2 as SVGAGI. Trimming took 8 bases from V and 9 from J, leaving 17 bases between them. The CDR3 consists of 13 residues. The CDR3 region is CASQAGGDGPQHF. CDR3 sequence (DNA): TGTGCCAGCCAAGCTGGGGGGGATGGGCCCCAGCATTTT.

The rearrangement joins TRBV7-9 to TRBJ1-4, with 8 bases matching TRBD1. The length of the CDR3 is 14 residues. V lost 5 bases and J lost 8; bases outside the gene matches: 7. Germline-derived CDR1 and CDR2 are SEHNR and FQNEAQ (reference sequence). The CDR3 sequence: CASSTGQGGEKLFF. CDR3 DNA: TGTGCCAGCAGCACCGGACAGGGTGGCGAAAAACTGTTTTTT.

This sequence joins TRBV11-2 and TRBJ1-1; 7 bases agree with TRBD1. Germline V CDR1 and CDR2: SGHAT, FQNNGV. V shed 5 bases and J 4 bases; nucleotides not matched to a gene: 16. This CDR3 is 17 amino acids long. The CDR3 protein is CASSARDRYPRGTEAFF. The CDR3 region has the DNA TGTGCCAGCAGCGCCCGGGACAGATACCCGAGGGGCACTGAAGCTTTCTTT.

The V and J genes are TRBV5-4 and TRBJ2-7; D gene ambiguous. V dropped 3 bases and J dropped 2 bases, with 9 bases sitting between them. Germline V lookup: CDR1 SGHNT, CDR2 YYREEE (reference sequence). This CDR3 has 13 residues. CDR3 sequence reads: CASSSLPTYEQYF. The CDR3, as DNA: TGTGCCAGCAGCTCGTTGCCTACCTACGAGCAGTACTTC.

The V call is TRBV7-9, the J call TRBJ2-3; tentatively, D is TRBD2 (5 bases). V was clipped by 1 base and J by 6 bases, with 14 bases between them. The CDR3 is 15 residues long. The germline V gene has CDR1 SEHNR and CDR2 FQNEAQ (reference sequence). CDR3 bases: TGTGCCAGCAGCTTAGGGCAGACGGGGTCTGATACGCAGTATTTT. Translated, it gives CASSLGQTGSDTQYF.

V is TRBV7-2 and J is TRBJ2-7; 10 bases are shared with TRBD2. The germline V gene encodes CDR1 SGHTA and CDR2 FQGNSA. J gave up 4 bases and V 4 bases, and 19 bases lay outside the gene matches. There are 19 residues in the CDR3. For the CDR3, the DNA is TGTGCCAGCAGCTCACGGGAGGTAGCGGGAGGACTTTTGGTATACGAGCAGTACTTC. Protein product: CASSSREVAGGLLVYEQYF.

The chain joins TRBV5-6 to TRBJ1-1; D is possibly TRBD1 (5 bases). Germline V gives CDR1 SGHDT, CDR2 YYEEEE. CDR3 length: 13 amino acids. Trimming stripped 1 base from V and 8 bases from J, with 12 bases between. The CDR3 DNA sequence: TGTGCCAGCAGCTTGCAAGGACACGAGGAAGCTTTCTTT. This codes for CASSLQGHEEAFF.

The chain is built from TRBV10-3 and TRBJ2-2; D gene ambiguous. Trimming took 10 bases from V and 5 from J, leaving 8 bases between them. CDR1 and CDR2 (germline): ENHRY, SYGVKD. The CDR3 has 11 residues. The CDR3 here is CATLETGELFF. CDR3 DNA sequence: TGTGCCACATTGGAGACCGGGGAGCTGTTTTTT.

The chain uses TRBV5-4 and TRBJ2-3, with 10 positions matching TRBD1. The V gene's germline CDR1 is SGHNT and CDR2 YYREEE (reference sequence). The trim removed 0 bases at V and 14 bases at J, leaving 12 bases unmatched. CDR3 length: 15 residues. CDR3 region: CASSLVPGQGVPGYF. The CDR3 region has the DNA TGTGCCAGCAGCTTGGTCCCCGGACAGGGGGTCCCGGGGTATTTT.

In nucleotides, the CDR3 is TGTGCCAGCAGCCCGGGGGGGACTGTTACCTACAATGAGCAGTTCTTC. Translating it yields CASSPGGTVTYNEQFF. V is TRBV5-4 and J is TRBJ2-1, with 8 bases fitting TRBD2. From germline, CDR1 is SGHNT and CDR2 YYREEE (reference sequence). V was clipped by 4 bases and J by 2 bases; unmatched bases: 8. The CDR3 consists of 16 residues. The variable domain in full, with the rest retrieved from reference TRBV5-4 and TRBJ2-1, is ETGVTQSPTHLIKTRGQQVTLRCSSQSGHNTVSWYQQALGQGPQFIFQYYREEENGRGNFPPRFSGLQFPNYSSELNVNALELDDSALYLCASSPGGTVTYNEQFFGPGTRLTVL.

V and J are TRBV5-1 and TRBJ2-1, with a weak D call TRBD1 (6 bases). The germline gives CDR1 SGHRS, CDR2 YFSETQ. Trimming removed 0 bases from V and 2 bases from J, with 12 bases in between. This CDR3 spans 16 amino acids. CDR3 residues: CASSLANQGTYNEQFF. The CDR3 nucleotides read TGCGCCAGCAGCTTGGCCAATCAGGGGACCTACAATGAGCAGTTCTTC.

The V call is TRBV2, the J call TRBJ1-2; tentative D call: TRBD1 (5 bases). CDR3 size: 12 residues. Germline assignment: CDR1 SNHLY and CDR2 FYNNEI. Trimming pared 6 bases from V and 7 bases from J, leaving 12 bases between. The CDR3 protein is CASRGRQRGYTF. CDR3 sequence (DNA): TGTGCCAGCAGAGGACGACAGCGTGGCTACACCTTC. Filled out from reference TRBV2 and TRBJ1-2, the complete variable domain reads EPEVTQTPSHQVTQMGQEVILRCVPISNHLYFYWYRQILGQKVEFLVSFYNNEISEKSEIFDDQFSVERPDGSNFTLKIRSTKLEDSAMYFCASRGRQRGYTFGSGTRLTVV.

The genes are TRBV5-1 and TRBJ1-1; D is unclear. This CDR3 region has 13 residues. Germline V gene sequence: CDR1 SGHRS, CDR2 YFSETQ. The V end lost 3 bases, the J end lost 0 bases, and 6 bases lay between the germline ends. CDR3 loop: CASSWEMNTEAFF. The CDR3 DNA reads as TGCGCCAGCAGCTGGGAAATGAACACTGAAGCTTTCTTT. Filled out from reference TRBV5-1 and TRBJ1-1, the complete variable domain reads KAGVTQTPRYLIKTRGQQVTLSCSPISGHRSVSWYQQTPGQGLQFLFEYFSETQRNKGNFPGRFSGRQFSNSRSEMNVSTLELGDSALYLCASSWEMNTEAFFGQGTRLTVV.

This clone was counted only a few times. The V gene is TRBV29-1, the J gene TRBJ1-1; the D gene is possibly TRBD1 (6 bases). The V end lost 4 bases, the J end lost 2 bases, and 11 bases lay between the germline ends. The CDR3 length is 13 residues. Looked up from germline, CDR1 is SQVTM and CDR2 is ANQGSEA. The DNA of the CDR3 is TGCAGCGTTGGGGGGCTACCAAACACTGAAGCTTTCTTT. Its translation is CSVGGLPNTEAFF.

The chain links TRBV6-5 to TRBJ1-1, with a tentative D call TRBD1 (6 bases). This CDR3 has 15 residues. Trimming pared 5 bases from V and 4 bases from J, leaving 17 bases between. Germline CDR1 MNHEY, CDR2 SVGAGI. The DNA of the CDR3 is TGTGCCAGCAGTCTAGGGACATCCCATGGCACTGAAGCTTTCTTT. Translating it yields CASSLGTSHGTEAFF.

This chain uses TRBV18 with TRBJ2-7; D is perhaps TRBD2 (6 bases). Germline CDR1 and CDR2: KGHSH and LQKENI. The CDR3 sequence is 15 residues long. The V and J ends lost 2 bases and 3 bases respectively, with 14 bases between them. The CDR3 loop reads CASSPIGGPIYEQYF. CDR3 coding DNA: TGTGCCAGCTCACCAATCGGGGGACCTATCTACGAGCAGTACTTC.

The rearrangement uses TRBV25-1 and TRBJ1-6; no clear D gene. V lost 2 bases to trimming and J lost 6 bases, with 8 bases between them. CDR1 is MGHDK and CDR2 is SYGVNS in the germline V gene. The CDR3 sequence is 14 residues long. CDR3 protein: CASSERVFNSPLHF. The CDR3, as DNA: TGTGCCAGCAGTGAAAGGGTCTTTAATTCACCCCTCCACTTT.

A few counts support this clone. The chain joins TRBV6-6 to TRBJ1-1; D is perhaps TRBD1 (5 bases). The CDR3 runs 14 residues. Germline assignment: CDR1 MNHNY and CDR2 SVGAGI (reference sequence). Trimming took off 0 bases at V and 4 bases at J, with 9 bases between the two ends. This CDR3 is CASSYSLGGTEAFF. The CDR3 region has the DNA TGTGCCAGCAGTTACTCTTTGGGGGGCACTGAAGCTTTCTTT.

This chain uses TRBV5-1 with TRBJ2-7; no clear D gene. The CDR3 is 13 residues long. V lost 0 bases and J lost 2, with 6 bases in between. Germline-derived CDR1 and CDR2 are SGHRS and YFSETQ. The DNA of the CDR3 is TGCGCCAGCAGCTTGGCCGAAACCTACGAGCAGTACTTC. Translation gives CASSLAETYEQYF.

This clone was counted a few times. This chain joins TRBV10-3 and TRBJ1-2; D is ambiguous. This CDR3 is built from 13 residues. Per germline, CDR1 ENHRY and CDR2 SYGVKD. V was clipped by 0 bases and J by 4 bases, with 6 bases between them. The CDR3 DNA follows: TGTGCCATCAGTGAGTCCGAACTCTATGGCTACACCTTC. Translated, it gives CAISESELYGYTF.

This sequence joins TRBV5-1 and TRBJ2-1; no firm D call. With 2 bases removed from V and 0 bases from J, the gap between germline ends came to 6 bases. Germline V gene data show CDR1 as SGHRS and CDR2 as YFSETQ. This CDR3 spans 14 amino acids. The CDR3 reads CASSLQSSYNEQFF. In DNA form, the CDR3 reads TGCGCCAGCAGCTTACAGAGCTCCTACAATGAGCAGTTCTTC.

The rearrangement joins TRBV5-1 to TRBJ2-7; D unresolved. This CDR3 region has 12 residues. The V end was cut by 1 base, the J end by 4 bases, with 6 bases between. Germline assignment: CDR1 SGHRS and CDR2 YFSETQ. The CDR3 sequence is CASSLPTYEQYF. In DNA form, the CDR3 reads TGCGCCAGCAGCTTGCCTACTTACGAGCAGTACTTC.

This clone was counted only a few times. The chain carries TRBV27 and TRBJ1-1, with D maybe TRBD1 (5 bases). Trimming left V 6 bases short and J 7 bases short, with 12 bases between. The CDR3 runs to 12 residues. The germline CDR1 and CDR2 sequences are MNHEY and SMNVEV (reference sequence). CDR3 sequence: CASSSQGGEAFF. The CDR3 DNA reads TGTGCCAGCAGCAGTCAGGGAGGTGAAGCTTTCTTT.